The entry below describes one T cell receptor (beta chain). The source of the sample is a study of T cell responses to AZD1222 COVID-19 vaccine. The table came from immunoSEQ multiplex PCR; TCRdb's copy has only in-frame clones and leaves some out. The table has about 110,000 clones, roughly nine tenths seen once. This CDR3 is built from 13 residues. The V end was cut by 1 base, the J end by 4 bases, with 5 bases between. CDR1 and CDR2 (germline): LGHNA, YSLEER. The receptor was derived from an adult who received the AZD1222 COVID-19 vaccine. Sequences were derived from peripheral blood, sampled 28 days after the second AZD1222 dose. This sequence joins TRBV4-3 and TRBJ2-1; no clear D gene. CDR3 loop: CASSQAEYNEQFF. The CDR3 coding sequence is TGCGCCAGCAGCCAAGCTGAGTACAATGAGCAGTTCTTC.